A single sample gave rise to the 16 T cell receptor beta chains below, sequenced in a study of CD8+CD57+ T cells in acquired aplastic anemia. Sequencing involved patients with CD8+CD57+ cell expansion previously shown by flow cytometry. The use of genomic DNA as template underpinned the TCR beta VDJ and CDR3 profiling. Via MiXCR, TCRdb re-called the reads, giving one row per CDR3 protein. The sample records about 17,000 distinct CDR3 sequences, roughly 37% being singletons. No antigen has been assigned to these receptors. General study findings and limits: CD8+CD57+ cells in patients trailed total CD4+ and CD8+ pools in diversity.

Sequencing was done on a sample of CD8+CD57+ T cells sorted from PBMCs. The subset was: bead-enriched CD8+CD57+ effector memory T cells from SAA patients. All receptors derive from a human donor with aplastic anemia.

CDR3 coding DNA: TGTGCCACCAGCAGAGAGACCAGGGCCCCCTACAATGAGCAGTTCTTC. Encoded protein: CATSRETRAPYNEQFF. The gene calls are TRBV15 and TRBJ2-1, with D possibly being TRBD1 (5 bases). CDR3 length: 16 amino acids. The V gene lost 0 bases and the J gene lost 2 bases, with 11 bases spanning the gap. Germline assignment: CDR1 LNHNV and CDR2 YYDKDF (reference sequence).

This chain uses TRBV5-1 with TRBJ2-7; D may be TRBD1 (5 bases). Germline assignment: CDR1 SGHRS and CDR2 YFSETQ. CDR3 length equals 13 residues. Trimming took off 3 bases at V and 1 base at J, with 8 bases between the two ends. The CDR3 DNA reads as TGCGCCAGCAGCTCAACAGGTTCCTACGAGCAGTACTTC. It specifies CASSSTGSYEQYF.

The V gene is TRBV5-1, the J gene TRBJ1-6; D possibly corresponds to TRBD1 (6 bases). Germline CDR1 is SGHRS and CDR2 is YFSETQ. The CDR3 spans 18 residues. Trimming took 5 bases from V and 7 from J, leaving 25 bases between them. The CDR3 spells CASRPSGGRYPRNSPLHF. Here the CDR3 DNA reads TGCGCCAGCAGGCCCAGCGGGGGGCGGTATCCGCGGAATTCACCCCTCCACTTT.

This clonotype has a handful of counts. This sequence joins TRBV7-6 and TRBJ2-7; weak D call: TRBD2 (6 bases). CDR1 SGHVS and CDR2 FNYEAQ come from the germline V gene. The V end lost 5 bases, the J end lost 3 bases, and 14 bases lay between the germline ends. The CDR3 is 14 residues long. The CDR3 loop reads CASSLDGGLYEQYF. DNA of the CDR3: TGTGCCAGCAGCCTAGACGGGGGTCTCTACGAGCAGTACTTC.

This clonotype was observed many times. The V gene is TRBV20-1, the J gene TRBJ2-1, with 7 positions matching TRBD2. There are 14 residues in the CDR3. V shed 1 base and J 8 bases; nucleotides not matched to a gene: 8. Germline CDR1 DFQATT, CDR2 SNEGSKA (reference sequence). The DNA of the CDR3 is TGCAGTGCTAGAGTCGAGGGAGGGCCCCATGAGCAGTTCTTC. Its translation: CSARVEGGPHEQFF.

CDR3 in amino acids: CSARDLTLGQGGYTF. In DNA, the CDR3 is TGCAGTGCTAGAGATCTTACTCTTGGACAGGGGGGCTACACCTTC. This chain connects TRBV20-1 to TRBJ1-2, with 9 bases lining up with TRBD1. This CDR3 has 15 amino acids. CDR1 is DFQATT, CDR2 SNEGSKA, per germline (reference sequence). Unmatched junction bases numbered 10, after V lost 0 bases and J lost 8 bases.

With regard to this clonotype: A much larger clonotype is one base distant, so this may be a read error. The chain recombines TRBV6-2 or TRBV6-3 with TRBJ1-1; no clear D gene. V was pared by 2 bases and J by 2 bases, with 15 bases between. Germline-derived CDR1 and CDR2 are MNHEY and SVGEGT. The CDR3 runs to 16 residues. The CDR3 reads CASSYQRFRANTEAFF. The CDR3 DNA is TGTGCCAGCAGTTACCAAAGGTTCCGGGCTAACACTGAAGCTTTCTTT.

The V gene is TRBV29-1, the J gene TRBJ2-1, with 14 bases matching TRBD2. Germline-derived CDR1 and CDR2 are SQVTM and ANQGSEA. V was pared by 7 bases and J by 0 bases, with 5 bases of the junction left unmatched. This CDR3 is built from 16 residues. The CDR3 is CSGAGTSGSSYNEQFF. The CDR3 DNA reads TGCAGCGGTGCCGGGACTAGCGGGAGCTCCTACAATGAGCAGTTCTTC.

The chain has TRBV12-3 or TRBV12-4 and TRBJ2-4; tentative D call: TRBD1 (6 bases). Trimming removed 2 bases at V and 0 bases at J, with 26 bases between. This CDR3 has 21 amino acids. The CDR3 is CASSLWGGTTHRALAKNIQYF. CDR3 coding DNA: TGTGCCAGCAGTTTATGGGGCGGAACCACACACAGGGCTCTAGCCAAAAACATTCAGTACTTC.

This clonotype was seen ten or more times. The rearrangement uses TRBV6-6 and TRBJ2-2; perhaps TRBD1 as D (5 bases). The CDR3 is 16 amino acids. Germline lookup yields CDR1 MNHNY and CDR2 SVGAGI (reference sequence). V was clipped by 2 bases and J by 3 bases, with 13 bases between them. The CDR3 DNA sequence: TGTGCCAGCAGTTACGGATACAGGTCCCACACCGGGGAGCTGTTTTTT. Residues: CASSYGYRSHTGELFF.

The rearrangement joins TRBV11-2 to TRBJ2-2; D gene unclear. The CDR3 loop spans 16 amino acids. V dropped 3 bases and J dropped 0 bases, with 11 bases sitting between them. Germline assignment: CDR1 SGHAT and CDR2 FQNNGV. CDR3 sequence: CASSFTTAANTGELFF. The CDR3 DNA follows: TGTGCCAGCAGCTTCACAACGGCAGCGAACACCGGGGAGCTGTTTTTT.

This chain connects TRBV2 to TRBJ2-3, with 10 nucleotides matching TRBD1. The CDR3 is 15 residues long. Trimming cost V 10 bases and J 1 base; bases outside gene matches: 8. Germline V CDR1 and CDR2: SNHLY, FYNNEI. In nucleotides, the CDR3 is TGTGCCACCGGGACAGGGGTTTTTGGCACAGATACGCAGTATTTT. Amino acids: CATGTGVFGTDTQYF.

A few counts support this clonotype. The chain links TRBV2 to TRBJ2-1, with TRBD1 matching 9 bases. Trimming at V came to 6 bases and at J to 3 bases, leaving 3 bases not matched to a gene. The CDR3 covers 14 residues. CDR1 and CDR2 from the germline V gene are SNHLY and FYNNEI. The CDR3 loop is CASRGQGHYNEQFF. In DNA, the CDR3 is TGTGCCAGCAGGGGACAGGGTCACTACAATGAGCAGTTCTTC.

This clonotype has at least ten counts. This rearrangement joins TRBV6-5 to TRBJ2-2; D might be TRBD2 (6 bases). V was trimmed by 4 bases and J by 6 bases, leaving 6 bases between them. From germline, CDR1 is MNHEY and CDR2 SVGAGI. The CDR3 is 12 amino acids. The CDR3 bases are TGTGCCAGCAGTTGGGGGGCCGGGGAGCTGTTTTTT. Protein: CASSWGAGELFF.

This clonotype was seen many times. The gene calls are TRBV24-1 and TRBJ2-5, with 12 positions matching TRBD1. Trimming took 9 bases from V and 4 from J; bases not matched to a gene: 8. Germline assignment: CDR1 KGHDR and CDR2 SFDVKD. The CDR3 runs to 15 residues. The CDR3 region has the DNA TGTGCCACCCAGGCGGGACAGGGGGCTTTAGAGACCCAGTACTTC. Translating it yields CATQAGQGALETQYF.

This chain joins TRBV2 and TRBJ2-2; the D gene could be TRBD1 or TRBD2 (5 bases each). Between the trimmed V and J ends, which lost 4 bases and 6 bases, there was a span of 15 bases. Germline CDR1 is SNHLY and CDR2 is FYNNEI. The CDR3 extends over 15 amino acids. CDR3 residues: CASSVATQGAGELFF. DNA of the CDR3: TGTGCCAGCAGTGTTGCGACCCAGGGAGCCGGGGAGCTGTTTTTT.